This paragraph covers one T cell receptor (beta chain) sequence. Its antigen is unidentified. This record comes from a study of T cell responses to AZD1222 COVID-19 vaccine. Generated by immunoSEQ multiplex PCR, the TCRdb table keeps only in-frame clones and is missing some. The sample has about 73,000 clones, 85% to 90% seen once; the top ten hold 9.3%. Study findings and constraints: The span of vaccine-associated CD4 TCRs extended across spike, with dominance at 160-218 and 743-854. Sampling that yielded the repertoires occurred only after the peak T cell response. Just a handful of AZD1222 recipients were seropositive at baseline.

The material was peripheral blood, obtained 28 days after the second AZD1222 dose. The origin of this receptor is an adult who received the AZD1222 COVID-19 vaccine.

This chain's CDR3 is CASSTLVGGNNSPLHF. DNA for the CDR3: TGTGCCAGTAGTACGCTAGTGGGGGGTAACAATTCACCCCTCCACTTT. This rearrangement joins TRBV19 to TRBJ1-6; TRBD1 might be the D (5 bases). Germline CDR1 reads LNHDA; CDR2 reads SQIVND (reference sequence). This CDR3 is built from 16 residues. Trimming removed 4 bases at V and 7 bases at J, with 17 bases between.